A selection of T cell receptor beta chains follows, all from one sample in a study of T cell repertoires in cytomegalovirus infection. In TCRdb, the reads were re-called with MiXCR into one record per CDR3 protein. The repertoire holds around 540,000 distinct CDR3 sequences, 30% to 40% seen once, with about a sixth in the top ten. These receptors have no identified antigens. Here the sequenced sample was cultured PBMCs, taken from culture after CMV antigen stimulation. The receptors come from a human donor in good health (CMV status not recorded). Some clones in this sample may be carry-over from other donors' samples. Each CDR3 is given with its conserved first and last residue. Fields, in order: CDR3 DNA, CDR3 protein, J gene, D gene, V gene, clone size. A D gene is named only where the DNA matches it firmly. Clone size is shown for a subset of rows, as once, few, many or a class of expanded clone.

CDR3 DNA: TGTGCCAGCAGCTTGGCGGCGCTGGGCTATGGCTACACCTTC; CDR3 protein: CASSLAALGYGYTF; J gene: TRBJ1-2; D gene: NA; V gene: TRBV7-8; clone size: NA
CDR3 DNA: TGTGCCAGCAGCCCTAGGACTAGCGGGAGGGTGGTTTGGAATGAGCAGTTCTTC; CDR3 protein: CASSPRTSGRVVWNEQFF; J gene: TRBJ2-1; D gene: TRBD2; V gene: TRBV12-3/TRBV12-4; clone size: NA
CDR3 DNA: TGTGCCAGCAGCTTGGCCGCTGCTGGAACCGGGGAGCTGTTTTTT; CDR3 protein: CASSLAAAGTGELFF; J gene: TRBJ2-2; D gene: NA; V gene: TRBV5-4; clone size: few
CDR3 DNA: TGTGCCAGCAGGAAGCGGGAGAGAGCTGAGACCCAGTACTTC; CDR3 protein: CASRKRERAETQYF; J gene: TRBJ2-5; D gene: TRBD2; V gene: TRBV12-3/TRBV12-4; clone size: NA
CDR3 DNA: TGCAGTGTTGTTACGTATAGGGGGGACACTGAAGCTTTCTTT; CDR3 protein: CSVVTYRGDTEAFF; J gene: TRBJ1-1; D gene: NA; V gene: TRBV20-1; clone size: NA
CDR3 DNA: TGTGCCAGCAGACTACAGGGCCCTAGCAATCAGCCCCAGCATTTT; CDR3 protein: CASRLQGPSNQPQHF; J gene: TRBJ1-5; D gene: NA; V gene: TRBV28; clone size: NA
CDR3 DNA: TGTGCCAGCAGTCTTCCCGGGACCACCCAGTACTTC; CDR3 protein: CASSLPGTTQYF; J gene: TRBJ2-5; D gene: NA; V gene: TRBV7-2; clone size: NA
CDR3 DNA: TGTGCCAGCAGCGTAGAGGAGACCGAATACAATGAGCAGTTCTTC; CDR3 protein: CASSVEETEYNEQFF; J gene: TRBJ2-1; D gene: NA; V gene: TRBV9; clone size: NA
CDR3 DNA: TGTGCCAGCAGCAAACAGGGGGCAACTAATGAAAAACTGTTTTTT; CDR3 protein: CASSKQGATNEKLFF; J gene: TRBJ1-4; D gene: TRBD1; V gene: TRBV28; clone size: NA
CDR3 DNA: TGTGCCAGCAGCCCCCGATGGGGGGCTGAAGCTTTCTTT; CDR3 protein: CASSPRWGAEAFF; J gene: TRBJ1-1; D gene: NA; V gene: TRBV7-9; clone size: few
CDR3 DNA: TGTGCCAGCACAGGGGACTCTGGGGCCAACGTCCTGACTTTC; CDR3 protein: CASTGDSGANVLTF; J gene: TRBJ2-6; D gene: NA; V gene: TRBV28; clone size: few
CDR3 DNA: TGCAGCGTTGTCCGATCAGGAAGCTCCTACAATGAGCAGTTCTTC; CDR3 protein: CSVVRSGSSYNEQFF; J gene: TRBJ2-1; D gene: NA; V gene: TRBV29-1; clone size: few
CDR3 DNA: TGTGCCAGCAGTTACGAGGGGGCGGCGGGTGAGCAGTACTTC; CDR3 protein: CASSYEGAAGEQYF; J gene: TRBJ2-7; D gene: TRBD1; V gene: TRBV6-1; clone size: NA
CDR3 DNA: TGTGCCAGCAGCCCGGGGACTAGTGATGAAAAACTGTTTTTT; CDR3 protein: CASSPGTSDEKLFF; J gene: TRBJ1-4; D gene: NA; V gene: TRBV7-9; clone size: NA
CDR3 DNA: TGCGCCAGCAGCCAGCGAACACTGAACACTGAAGCTTTCTTT; CDR3 protein: CASSQRTLNTEAFF; J gene: TRBJ1-1; D gene: NA; V gene: TRBV4-3; clone size: NA
CDR3 DNA: TGTGCCAGCAGCCGGGGACTAGCGGGGAGCCCAGATACGCAGTATTTT; CDR3 protein: CASSRGLAGSPDTQYF; J gene: TRBJ2-3; D gene: TRBD2; V gene: TRBV12-3/TRBV12-4; clone size: NA
CDR3 DNA: TGTGCCAGCAGTTTAGCGGCGGGTAGGGGCTATGGCTACACCTTC; CDR3 protein: CASSLAAGRGYGYTF; J gene: TRBJ1-2; D gene: NA; V gene: TRBV12-3/TRBV12-4; clone size: NA
CDR3 DNA: TGTGCCAGCAGCTTACAGTTTGGAGAGACCCAGTACTTC; CDR3 protein: CASSLQFGETQYF; J gene: TRBJ2-5; D gene: NA; V gene: TRBV7-2; clone size: NA
CDR3 DNA: TGTGCCAGCTCACCCGGACAAGCCTCTGGGGCCAACGTCCTGACTTTC; CDR3 protein: CASSPGQASGANVLTF; J gene: TRBJ2-6; D gene: NA; V gene: TRBV18; clone size: NA
CDR3 DNA: TGTGCCAGCAGCTTAGGGAGCGGGCGTTCCCCCTACGAGCAGTACTTC; CDR3 protein: CASSLGSGRSPYEQYF; J gene: TRBJ2-7; D gene: NA; V gene: TRBV7-3; clone size: NA
CDR3 DNA: TGCAGCGTTGAGGAACGGGGTACTGAAGCTTTCTTT; CDR3 protein: CSVEERGTEAFF; J gene: TRBJ1-1; D gene: NA; V gene: TRBV29-1; clone size: few
CDR3 DNA: TGCAGTGCCAGGAGCGGGAATGTGCTGTTTTTT; CDR3 protein: CSARSGNVLFF; J gene: TRBJ2-2; D gene: TRBD2; V gene: TRBV20-1; clone size: NA
CDR3 DNA: TGTGCCAGCAGTACCAGGGGGCGCGATCAGCCCCAGCATTTT; CDR3 protein: CASSTRGRDQPQHF; J gene: TRBJ1-5; D gene: TRBD1; V gene: TRBV2; clone size: few
CDR3 DNA: TGTGCCAGCAGCCCAAGGTGGGATGAGCAGTTCTTC; CDR3 protein: CASSPRWDEQFF; J gene: TRBJ2-1; D gene: NA; V gene: TRBV6-2/TRBV6-3; clone size: NA
CDR3 DNA: TGTGCCAGCAGCCAAGATCAGGGAGGCTACGAGCAGTACTTC; CDR3 protein: CASSQDQGGYEQYF; J gene: TRBJ2-7; D gene: NA; V gene: TRBV4-2; clone size: few
CDR3 DNA: TGTGCCAGTAGTTCGGGGCCCCACACCGGGGAGCTGTTTTTT; CDR3 protein: CASSSGPHTGELFF; J gene: TRBJ2-2; D gene: NA; V gene: TRBV19; clone size: NA
CDR3 DNA: TGTGCCAGCAGCTCGGGACTAGCGGGAGGAGGATCCAAAAACATTCAGTACTTC; CDR3 protein: CASSSGLAGGGSKNIQYF; J gene: TRBJ2-4; D gene: TRBD2; V gene: TRBV7-9; clone size: NA
CDR3 DNA: TGTGCCTGGAGTGTGACAGGGGCCACTGAAGCTTTCTTT; CDR3 protein: CAWSVTGATEAFF; J gene: TRBJ1-1; D gene: TRBD1; V gene: TRBV30; clone size: NA
CDR3 DNA: TGTGCCAGCAGTGGATCGCCGGGACAGGTCGGAGGCTACACCTTC; CDR3 protein: CASSGSPGQVGGYTF; J gene: TRBJ1-2; D gene: TRBD1; V gene: TRBV12-3/TRBV12-4; clone size: NA
CDR3 DNA: TGCAGTGTTCCGGACAGGGAATATGGCTACACCTTC; CDR3 protein: CSVPDREYGYTF; J gene: TRBJ1-2; D gene: TRBD1; V gene: TRBV20-1; clone size: NA
CDR3 DNA: TGTGCCAGCAGACCGACTAGCGGTGAGCAGTTCTTC; CDR3 protein: CASRPTSGEQFF; J gene: TRBJ2-1; D gene: TRBD2; V gene: TRBV11-2; clone size: NA
CDR3 DNA: TGTGCCAGCAGCGCGATGACCAGGGGGGGGACCGGGGAGCTGTTTTTT; CDR3 protein: CASSAMTRGGTGELFF; J gene: TRBJ2-2; D gene: NA; V gene: TRBV9; clone size: NA
CDR3 DNA: TGTGCCAGCAGTTACTCGAAGAGAGATACGCAGTATTTT; CDR3 protein: CASSYSKRDTQYF; J gene: TRBJ2-3; D gene: NA; V gene: TRBV6-5; clone size: few
CDR3 DNA: TGTGCCAGTAGTACCCCCATTTTTAGCGGGAGCCGGACCGTCGGGGAGCTGTTTTTT; CDR3 protein: CASSTPIFSGSRTVGELFF; J gene: TRBJ2-2; D gene: TRBD2; V gene: TRBV19; clone size: NA
CDR3 DNA: TGTGCCAGCAGCCTCGGCATCACCTCCCTTACTGCGGATGAAGCTTTCTTT; CDR3 protein: CASSLGITSLTADEAFF; J gene: TRBJ1-1; D gene: NA; V gene: TRBV7-2; clone size: NA
CDR3 DNA: TGCAGCGTGGACCCTAGCGGACTGAGGGATGAGCAGTTCTTC; CDR3 protein: CSVDPSGLRDEQFF; J gene: TRBJ2-1; D gene: TRBD2; V gene: TRBV29-1; clone size: NA
CDR3 DNA: TGTGCCACCCGATTAGGGGGACAGGGGTCTCATGAGCAGTTCTTC; CDR3 protein: CATRLGGQGSHEQFF; J gene: TRBJ2-1; D gene: TRBD1; V gene: TRBV7-8; clone size: NA
CDR3 DNA: TGTGCCAGCAGTTTAAGGTCAACTGCCTACGAGCAGTACTTC; CDR3 protein: CASSLRSTAYEQYF; J gene: TRBJ2-7; D gene: NA; V gene: TRBV27; clone size: NA
CDR3 DNA: TGTGCCAGCAGCTTAGGTGGGGTGAGCTTAAGAGGGGAGACCCAGTACTTC; CDR3 protein: CASSLGGVSLRGETQYF; J gene: TRBJ2-5; D gene: NA; V gene: TRBV7-8; clone size: few
CDR3 DNA: TGCGCCAGCAGCAACGTTCCGCGGAGCTCCTACAATGAGCAGTTCTTC; CDR3 protein: CASSNVPRSSYNEQFF; J gene: TRBJ2-1; D gene: NA; V gene: TRBV4-1; clone size: once
CDR3 DNA: TGCGCCAGCAGCCAAGGTCTACTAGATCAGCCCCAGCATTTT; CDR3 protein: CASSQGLLDQPQHF; J gene: TRBJ1-5; D gene: NA; V gene: TRBV4-1; clone size: NA
CDR3 DNA: TGTGCCAGCAGTCCCAGGCCGTCCGGGGAGCTGTTTTTT; CDR3 protein: CASSPRPSGELFF; J gene: TRBJ2-2; D gene: NA; V gene: TRBV7-2; clone size: few
CDR3 DNA: TGTGCCAGCAGTCCAAGACTAGGGGGGCAGTTCTTC; CDR3 protein: CASSPRLGGQFF; J gene: TRBJ2-1; D gene: NA; V gene: TRBV12-3/TRBV12-4; clone size: NA
CDR3 DNA: TGTGCCAGCAATGACTTTAGCGGGAGGGAGCAGTTCTTC; CDR3 protein: CASNDFSGREQFF; J gene: TRBJ2-1; D gene: TRBD2; V gene: TRBV6-2/TRBV6-3; clone size: many
CDR3 DNA: TGTGCCAGCAGCGCCCTCATGGACAGGTTAGAAGCTTTCTTT; CDR3 protein: CASSALMDRLEAFF; J gene: TRBJ1-1; D gene: TRBD1; V gene: TRBV7-6; clone size: NA